These 2 T cell receptor beta chains were sequenced from one sample in a study of post-analysis software for immune sequencing data. For these receptors, no antigen is known. General study findings and limits: Roughly 5 TRBV segments, TRBV5-6, TRBV5-1 and TRBV20-1 among them, were found more frequent in patients than controls.

Built from TCR beta cDNA, the libraries had unique molecular identifiers in them. MiXCR, applied by TCRdb to the PCR reads, yields one record per CDR3 protein. This table has hundreds of thousands of distinct CDR3 sequences, 25% to 30% appearing once. Material: blood. The receptor set was obtained from a girl aged 5 to 17 with multiple sclerosis.

The gene calls are TRBV6-5 and TRBJ2-1; 10 positions agree with TRBD2. The germline gives CDR1 MNHEY, CDR2 SVGAGI. J was trimmed by 6 bases and V by 4 bases; bases with no gene match: 12. The CDR3 runs 17 residues. The chain's CDR3 is CASSCRTMTSGRNEQFF. CDR3 DNA: TGTGCCAGCAGTTGCCGGACAATGACTAGCGGGCGCAATGAGCAGTTCTTC.

V and J are TRBV6-5 and TRBJ2-6, with D possibly being TRBD1 (5 bases). Germline-derived CDR1 and CDR2 are MNHEY and SVGAGI. This CDR3 spans 15 amino acids. V was shortened by 3 bases and J by 4 bases, with 10 bases between the two germline ends. CDR3 nucleotide sequence: TGTGCCAGCAGTTATTTAGGGGCAGGGGCCAACGTCCTGACTTTC. Amino acid sequence: CASSYLGAGANVLTF.